What follows describes a single T cell receptor (beta chain). CDR3 length: 12 residues. V was clipped by 7 bases and J by 9 bases; unmatched bases: 10. Germline lookup yields CDR1 SQVTM and CDR2 ANQGSEA. These data are taken from a study of CD8+ T cells in alopecia areata. Investigators isolated RNA and reverse transcribed it into cDNA to act as the sequencing template. Repertoires were generated with immunoSEQ multiplex PCR, while TCRdb's copy carries only in-frame clones and drops some. The profile shows some 130,000 clones, around 56% of them singletons. Treatment described: oral pan-JAK inhibitor, 5-10 mg twice daily.

The sequence was obtained from a human donor with alopecia areata. Sample: CD4+ T cells sorted from blood, taken at week 4, from a patient treated with tofacitinib. The genes are TRBV29-1 and TRBJ2-3; 7 nucleotides agree with TRBD2. CDR3 nucleotides: TGCAGCGCCGACTCGGGGAGGGAAACGCAGTATTTT. This gives the protein CSADSGRETQYF.